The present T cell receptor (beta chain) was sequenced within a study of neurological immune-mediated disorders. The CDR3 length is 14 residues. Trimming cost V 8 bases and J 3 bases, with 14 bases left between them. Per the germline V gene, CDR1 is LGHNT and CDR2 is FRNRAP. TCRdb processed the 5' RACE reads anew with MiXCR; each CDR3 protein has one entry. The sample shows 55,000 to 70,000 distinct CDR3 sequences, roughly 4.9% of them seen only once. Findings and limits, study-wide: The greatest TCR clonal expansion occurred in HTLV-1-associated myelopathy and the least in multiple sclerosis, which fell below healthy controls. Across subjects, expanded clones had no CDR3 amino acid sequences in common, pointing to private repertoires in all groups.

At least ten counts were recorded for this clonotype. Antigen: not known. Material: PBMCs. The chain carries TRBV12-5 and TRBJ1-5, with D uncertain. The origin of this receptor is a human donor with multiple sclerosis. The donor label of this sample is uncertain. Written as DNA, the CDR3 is TGTGCTAGTACCCTTACGCGGGACAATCAGCCCCAGCATTTT. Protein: CASTLTRDNQPQHF.